A selection of T cell receptor beta chains follows, all from one sample in a study of Ad26.COV2.S vaccination and SARS-CoV-2 variants. This table comes from immunoSEQ multiplex PCR, and its TCRdb copy is limited to in-frame clones, with some not included. The sample comprises about half a million clones, roughly nine tenths of which are singletons, and 1.7% rests with the top ten. Here the sequenced sample was peripheral blood, taken in a trial of Ad26.COV2.S vaccine versus placebo. These receptors originate from a person aged 18-60 years who received the Ad26.COV2.S COVID-19 vaccine or a placebo. The CDR3 runs from the conserved cysteine through the conserved F or W. Fields, in order: clone size, J gene, V gene, CDR3 protein. Rows may omit the clone size; those that give it use once, few, many or a size class.

clone_size: -; j_call: TRBJ1-3; v_call: TRBV30; cdr3_aa: CAWRDPSSGNTIYF
clone_size: -; j_call: TRBJ2-5; v_call: TRBV30; cdr3_aa: CAWSVLLELQETQYF
clone_size: -; j_call: TRBJ1-3; v_call: TRBV4-2; cdr3_aa: CASSPQDTPGGNTIYF
clone_size: few; j_call: TRBJ2-7; v_call: TRBV7-3; cdr3_aa: CASSSLPFYEQYF
clone_size: -; j_call: TRBJ2-3; v_call: TRBV27; cdr3_aa: CASSPISSSGDTQYF
clone_size: -; j_call: TRBJ2-4; v_call: TRBV28; cdr3_aa: CASSLGEPLAKNIQYF
clone_size: -; j_call: TRBJ1-3; v_call: TRBV6-1; cdr3_aa: CASSELASGNTIYF
clone_size: -; j_call: TRBJ1-1; v_call: TRBV2; cdr3_aa: CASNRYGAGAFF
clone_size: -; j_call: TRBJ2-1; v_call: TRBV4-1; cdr3_aa: CASSERGGDYNEQFF
clone_size: -; j_call: TRBJ1-2; v_call: TRBV19; cdr3_aa: CASSIDRQASYGYTF
clone_size: once; j_call: TRBJ2-7; v_call: TRBV29-1; cdr3_aa: CSVEERKPTYEQYF
clone_size: -; j_call: TRBJ2-7; v_call: TRBV7-8; cdr3_aa: CASSRGLAGLYEQYF
clone_size: few; j_call: TRBJ2-7; v_call: TRBV19; cdr3_aa: CASSHYSSGGSYEQYF
clone_size: -; j_call: TRBJ2-7; v_call: TRBV7-2; cdr3_aa: CASSLGGSPREQYF
clone_size: -; j_call: TRBJ1-2; v_call: TRBV5-1; cdr3_aa: CASSLDGQGDDYGYTF
clone_size: -; j_call: TRBJ2-3; v_call: TRBV27; cdr3_aa: CASSPAPSRGSTDTQYF
clone_size: -; j_call: TRBJ2-7; v_call: TRBV7-9; cdr3_aa: CASSPGQGFTYEQYF
clone_size: few; j_call: TRBJ1-1; v_call: TRBV28; cdr3_aa: CASSTPEGVNTEAFF
clone_size: -; j_call: TRBJ2-2; v_call: TRBV9; cdr3_aa: CASSVGEDPTNTGELFF
clone_size: -; j_call: TRBJ1-1; v_call: TRBV7-2; cdr3_aa: CASSSYRAEAFF
clone_size: -; j_call: TRBJ1-1; v_call: TRBV27; cdr3_aa: CASTSTGAPAFF
clone_size: -; j_call: TRBJ2-5; v_call: TRBV6-2/TRBV6-3; cdr3_aa: CASSLIRDIGETQYF
clone_size: few; j_call: TRBJ2-2; v_call: TRBV7-9; cdr3_aa: CASTMWGGELFF
clone_size: -; j_call: TRBJ2-1; v_call: TRBV7-8; cdr3_aa: CASSSGLEHNNEQFF
clone_size: -; j_call: TRBJ1-4; v_call: TRBV28; cdr3_aa: CASYEGTNEKLFF
clone_size: few; j_call: TRBJ2-2; v_call: TRBV27; cdr3_aa: CASSFGEKLGTGELFF
clone_size: -; j_call: TRBJ2-7; v_call: TRBV28; cdr3_aa: CASSLWAVDTSSYEQYF
clone_size: once; j_call: TRBJ1-1; v_call: TRBV28; cdr3_aa: CASSEGDTEAFF
clone_size: -; j_call: TRBJ2-1; v_call: TRBV5-1; cdr3_aa: CASSAPTLFAEQFF
clone_size: few; j_call: TRBJ2-7; v_call: TRBV4-1; cdr3_aa: CASSQGSGTYEQYF
clone_size: -; j_call: TRBJ1-1; v_call: TRBV11-2; cdr3_aa: CASSFRPTGYALNTEAFF
clone_size: -; j_call: TRBJ1-1; v_call: TRBV7-3; cdr3_aa: CASRSTPGANTEAFF
clone_size: once; j_call: TRBJ2-3; v_call: TRBV14; cdr3_aa: CASSQDLAGATQYF
clone_size: once; j_call: TRBJ1-2; v_call: TRBV6-5; cdr3_aa: CASSREGYGYTF
clone_size: -; j_call: TRBJ1-6; v_call: TRBV7-9; cdr3_aa: CASSLGAGGPNSPLHF
clone_size: few; j_call: TRBJ2-7; v_call: TRBV19; cdr3_aa: CASSGGLSYEQYF
clone_size: -; j_call: TRBJ2-3; v_call: TRBV12-5; cdr3_aa: CASGWGSTDTQYF
clone_size: -; j_call: TRBJ2-5; v_call: TRBV10-3; cdr3_aa: CAISAGLAQETQYF
clone_size: few; j_call: TRBJ2-7; v_call: TRBV11-1; cdr3_aa: CASSPGSNREQYF
clone_size: -; j_call: TRBJ2-3; v_call: TRBV11-2; cdr3_aa: CASTRGFDTQYF